A selection of T cell receptor beta chains follows, all from one sample in a study of T cells in Graves' hyperthyroidism and ophthalmopathy. TCRdb used MiXCR to reprocess the multiplex PCR reads, holding one entry per CDR3 protein. Here the sample spans about 580,000 distinct CDR3 sequences, 14% being singletons. Sequencing was done on a sample of blood. The origin of the receptors is a woman in her 30s with Graves' hyperthyroidism that later progressed to Graves' ophthalmopathy. Each CDR3 is given with its conserved first and last residue.

V gene	J gene	CDR3 protein
TRBV12-3/TRBV12-4	TRBJ1-5	CASRRTGTEPQHF
TRBV12-3/TRBV12-4	TRBJ1-6	CASSLGPYRPLHF
TRBV14	TRBJ1-2	CASSQDGGSVYGYTF
TRBV7-9	TRBJ2-1	CASNTAGLYNEQFF
TRBV20-1	TRBJ2-5	CSANPLGLAGGPPYQETQYF
TRBV9	TRBJ2-1	CASSRWNNEQFF
TRBV28	TRBJ2-7	CASSSPDLGTYEQYF
TRBV20-1	TRBJ2-3	CSVVGAFNTDTQYF
TRBV9	TRBJ1-1	CASSGPLGGNTEAFF
TRBV10-3	TRBJ1-6	CAISERADNSPLHF